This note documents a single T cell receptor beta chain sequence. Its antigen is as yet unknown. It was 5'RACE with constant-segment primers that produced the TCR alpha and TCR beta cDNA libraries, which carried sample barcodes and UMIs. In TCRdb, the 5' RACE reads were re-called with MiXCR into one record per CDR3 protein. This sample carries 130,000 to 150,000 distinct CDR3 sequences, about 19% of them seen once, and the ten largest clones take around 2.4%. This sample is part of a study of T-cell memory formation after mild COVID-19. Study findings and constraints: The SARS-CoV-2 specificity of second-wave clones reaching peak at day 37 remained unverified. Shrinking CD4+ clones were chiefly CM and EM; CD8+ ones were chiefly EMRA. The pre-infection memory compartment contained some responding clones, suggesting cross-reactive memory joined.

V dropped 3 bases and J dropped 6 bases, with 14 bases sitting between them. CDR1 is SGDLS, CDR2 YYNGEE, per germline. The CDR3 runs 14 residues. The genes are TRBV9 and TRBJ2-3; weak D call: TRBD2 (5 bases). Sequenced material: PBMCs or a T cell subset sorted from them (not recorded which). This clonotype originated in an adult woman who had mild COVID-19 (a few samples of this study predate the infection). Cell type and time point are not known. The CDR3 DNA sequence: TGTGCCAGCAGCGCTGGAAAATCGGGGGATACGCAGTATTTT. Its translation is CASSAGKSGDTQYF. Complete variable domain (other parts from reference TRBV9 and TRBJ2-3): DSGVTQTPKHLITATGQRVTLRCSPRSGDLSVYWYQQSLDQGLQFLIQYYNGEERAKGNILERFSAQQFPDLHSELNLSSLELGDSALYFCASSAGKSGDTQYFGPGTRLTVL.